This T cell receptor beta chain was profiled in a study of T cell responses to AZD1222 COVID-19 vaccine. Across the study: The analysis combined second doses at about 4 or about 12 weeks. General observations from the study: It was only 6 or 7 AZD1222 recipients who were seropositive at baseline. Repertoires were obtained only post-peak T cell response.

Sequenced by immunoSEQ multiplex PCR; TCRdb stores in-frame clones only, minus some. The sample shows some 100,000 clones, 86% of them seen only once. Comment on this clone: Its antigen remains unidentified.

Per the germline V gene, CDR1 is SGHRS and CDR2 is YFSETQ. The CDR3 has 14 amino acids. V lost 0 bases to trimming and J lost 8 bases, with 12 bases between them. The material sequenced was peripheral blood, taken on day 0 of AZD1222 vaccination. This chain joins TRBV5-1 and TRBJ2-1; D possibly corresponds to TRBD2 (5 bases). The origin of this receptor is an adult in good health. CDR3 DNA sequence: TGCGCCAGCAGCTTGGGGTCTGGAGGCCATGAGCAGTTCTTC. Its protein is CASSLGSGGHEQFF.